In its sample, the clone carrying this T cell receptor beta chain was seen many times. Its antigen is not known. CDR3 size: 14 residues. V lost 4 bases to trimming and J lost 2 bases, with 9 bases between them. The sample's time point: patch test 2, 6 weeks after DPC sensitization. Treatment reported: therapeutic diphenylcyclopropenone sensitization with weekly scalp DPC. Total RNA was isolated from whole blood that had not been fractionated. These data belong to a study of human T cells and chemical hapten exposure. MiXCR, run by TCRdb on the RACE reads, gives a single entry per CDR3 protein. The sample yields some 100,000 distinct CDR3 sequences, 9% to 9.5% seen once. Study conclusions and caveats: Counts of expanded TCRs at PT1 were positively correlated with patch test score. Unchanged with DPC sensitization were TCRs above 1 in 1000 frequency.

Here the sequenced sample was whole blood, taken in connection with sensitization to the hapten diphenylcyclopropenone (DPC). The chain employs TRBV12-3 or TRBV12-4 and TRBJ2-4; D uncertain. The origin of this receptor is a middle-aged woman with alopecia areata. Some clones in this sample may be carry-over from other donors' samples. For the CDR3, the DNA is TGTGCCAGCAGTTCGAGTGGGACCAAAAACATTCAGTACTTC. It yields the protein CASSSSGTKNIQYF.